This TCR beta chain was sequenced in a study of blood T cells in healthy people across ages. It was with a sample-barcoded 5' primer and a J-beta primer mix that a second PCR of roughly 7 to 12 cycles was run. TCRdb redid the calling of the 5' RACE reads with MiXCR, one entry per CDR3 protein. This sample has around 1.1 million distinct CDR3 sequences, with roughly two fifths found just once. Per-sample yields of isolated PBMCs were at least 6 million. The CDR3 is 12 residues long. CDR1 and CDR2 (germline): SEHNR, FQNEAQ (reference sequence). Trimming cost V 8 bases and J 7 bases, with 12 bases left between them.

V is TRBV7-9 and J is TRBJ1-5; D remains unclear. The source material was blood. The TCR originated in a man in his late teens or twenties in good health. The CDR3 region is CASSRGEQPQHF. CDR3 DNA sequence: TGTGCCAGCTCGCGCGGGGAGCAGCCCCAGCATTTT.